This T cell receptor beta chain came from a study of T cell repertoires in cytomegalovirus infection. The overall study: The public TCR beta signatures pointed to both CMV infection and matching HLA type.

In regard to this clonotype: No antigen is known for it.

V shed 6 bases and J 5 bases; nucleotides not matched to a gene: 7. The CDR3 length is 15 residues. Per the germline V gene, CDR1 is SNHLY and CDR2 is FYNNEI. TCRdb re-derived calls from the reads in MiXCR, one entry per CDR3 protein. The table includes approximately 120,000 distinct CDR3 sequences, about 28% detected once. The V call is TRBV2, the J call TRBJ2-1; TRBD2 matches at 10 bases. This TCR came from a human donor in good health (CMV status not recorded). Some clones in this sample may be carry-over from other donors' samples. The sequencing used CD8+ T cells from cultured PBMCs, collected from culture after CMV antigen stimulation. CDR3 loop: CASRTTSGVHNEQFF. In nucleotides, the CDR3 is TGTGCCAGCAGAACCACTAGCGGGGTCCACAATGAGCAGTTCTTC.